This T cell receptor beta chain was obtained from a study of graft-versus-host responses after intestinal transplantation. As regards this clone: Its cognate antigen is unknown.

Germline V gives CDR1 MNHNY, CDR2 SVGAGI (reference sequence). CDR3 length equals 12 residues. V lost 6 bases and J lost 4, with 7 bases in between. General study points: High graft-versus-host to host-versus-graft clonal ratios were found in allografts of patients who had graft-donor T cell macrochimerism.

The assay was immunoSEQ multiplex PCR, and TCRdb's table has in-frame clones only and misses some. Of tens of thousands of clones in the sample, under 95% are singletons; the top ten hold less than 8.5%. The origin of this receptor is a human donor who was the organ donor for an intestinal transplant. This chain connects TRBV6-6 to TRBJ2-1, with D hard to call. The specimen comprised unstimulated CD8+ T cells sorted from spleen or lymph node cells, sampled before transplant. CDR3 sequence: CASRTGYNEQFF. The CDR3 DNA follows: TGTGCCAGCAGGACCGGGTACAATGAGCAGTTCTTC.